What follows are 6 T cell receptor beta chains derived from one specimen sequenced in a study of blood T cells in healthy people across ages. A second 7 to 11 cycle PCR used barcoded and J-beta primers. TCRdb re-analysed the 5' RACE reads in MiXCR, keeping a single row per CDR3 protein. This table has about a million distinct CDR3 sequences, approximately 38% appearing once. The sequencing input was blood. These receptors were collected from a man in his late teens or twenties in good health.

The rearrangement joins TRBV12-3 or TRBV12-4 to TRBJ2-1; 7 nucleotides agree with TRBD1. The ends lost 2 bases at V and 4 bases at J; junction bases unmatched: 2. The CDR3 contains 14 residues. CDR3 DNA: TGTGCCAGCAGTTTAAAACAGGGGTACAATGAGCAGTTCTTC. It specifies CASSLKQGYNEQFF.

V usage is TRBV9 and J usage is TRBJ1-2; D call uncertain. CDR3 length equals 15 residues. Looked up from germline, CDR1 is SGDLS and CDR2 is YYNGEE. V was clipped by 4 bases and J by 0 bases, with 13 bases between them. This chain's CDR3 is CASSFKGSPNYGYTF. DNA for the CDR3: TGTGCCAGCAGCTTTAAGGGATCCCCTAACTATGGCTACACCTTC.

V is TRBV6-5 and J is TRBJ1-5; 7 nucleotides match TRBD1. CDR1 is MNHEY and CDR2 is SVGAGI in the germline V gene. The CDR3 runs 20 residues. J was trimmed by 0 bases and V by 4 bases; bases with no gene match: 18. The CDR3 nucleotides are TGTGCCAGCAGTTCCCCCCCTGGACAGGCGGTAGGTTATAGCAATCAGCCCCAGCATTTT. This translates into CASSSPPGQAVGYSNQPQHF.

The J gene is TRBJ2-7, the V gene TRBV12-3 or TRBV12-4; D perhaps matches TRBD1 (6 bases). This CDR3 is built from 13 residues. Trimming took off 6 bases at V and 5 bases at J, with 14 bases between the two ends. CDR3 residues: CASRKGRGNEQYF. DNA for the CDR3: TGTGCCAGCAGGAAGGGCAGGGGAAACGAGCAGTACTTC.

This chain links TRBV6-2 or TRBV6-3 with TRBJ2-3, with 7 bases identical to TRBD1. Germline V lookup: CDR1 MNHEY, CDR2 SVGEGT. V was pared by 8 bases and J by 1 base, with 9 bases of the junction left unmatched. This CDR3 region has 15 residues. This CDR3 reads CASAYITGGTDTQYF. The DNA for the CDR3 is TGTGCCAGCGCATATATTACAGGGGGCACAGATACGCAGTATTTT.

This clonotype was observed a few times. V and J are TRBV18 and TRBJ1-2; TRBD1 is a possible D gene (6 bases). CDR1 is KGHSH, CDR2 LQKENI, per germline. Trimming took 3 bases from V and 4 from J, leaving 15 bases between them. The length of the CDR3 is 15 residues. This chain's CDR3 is CASSPEDRPVYGYTF. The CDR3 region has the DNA TGTGCCAGCTCACCCGAAGACAGGCCCGTCTATGGCTACACCTTC.